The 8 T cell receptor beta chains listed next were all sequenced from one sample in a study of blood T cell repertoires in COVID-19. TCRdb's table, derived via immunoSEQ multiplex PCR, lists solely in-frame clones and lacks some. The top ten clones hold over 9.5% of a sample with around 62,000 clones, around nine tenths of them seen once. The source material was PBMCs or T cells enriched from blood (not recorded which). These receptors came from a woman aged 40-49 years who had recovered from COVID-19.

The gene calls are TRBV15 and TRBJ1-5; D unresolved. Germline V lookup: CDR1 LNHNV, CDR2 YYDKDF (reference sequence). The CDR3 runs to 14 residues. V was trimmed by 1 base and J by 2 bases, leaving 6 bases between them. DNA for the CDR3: TGTGCCACCAGCAGAGGGAGGGGCAATCAGCCCCAGCATTTT. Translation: CATSRGRGNQPQHF.

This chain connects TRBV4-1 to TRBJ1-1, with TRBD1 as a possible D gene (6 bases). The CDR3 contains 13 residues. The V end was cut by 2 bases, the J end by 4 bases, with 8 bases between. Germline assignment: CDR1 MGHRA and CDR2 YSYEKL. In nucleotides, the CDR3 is TGCGCCAGCAGCCAACTCAGGGGCACTGAAGCTTTCTTT. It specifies CASSQLRGTEAFF.

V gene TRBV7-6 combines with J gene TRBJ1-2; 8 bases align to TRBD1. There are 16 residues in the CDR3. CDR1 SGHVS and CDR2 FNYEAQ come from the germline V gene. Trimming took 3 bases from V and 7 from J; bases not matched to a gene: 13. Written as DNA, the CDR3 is TGTGCCAGCAGCTTGAACGGACAGGGTATTATCGGTGGCTACACCTTC. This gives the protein CASSLNGQGIIGGYTF.

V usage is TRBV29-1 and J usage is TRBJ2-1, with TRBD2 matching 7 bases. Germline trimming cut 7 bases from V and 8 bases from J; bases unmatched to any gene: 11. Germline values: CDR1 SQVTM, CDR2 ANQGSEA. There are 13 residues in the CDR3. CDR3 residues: CSASPTSFYEQFF. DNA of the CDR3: TGCAGCGCTTCACCGACTAGCTTCTATGAGCAGTTCTTC.

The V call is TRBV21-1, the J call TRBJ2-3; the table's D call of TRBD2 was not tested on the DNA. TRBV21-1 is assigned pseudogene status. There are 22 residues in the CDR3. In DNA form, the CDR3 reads TGTGCCAGCAGCAAAGGAGGCTGGGTACAGCGGGGGGGCCGTTTTTGCACAGATACGCAGTATTTT. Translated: CASSKGGWVQRGGRFCTDTQYF.

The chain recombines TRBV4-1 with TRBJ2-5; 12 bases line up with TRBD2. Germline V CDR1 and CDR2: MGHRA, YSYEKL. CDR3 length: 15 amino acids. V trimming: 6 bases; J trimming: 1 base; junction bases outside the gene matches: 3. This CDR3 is CASSKGLAGQETQYF. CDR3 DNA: TGCGCCAGCAGTAAGGGACTAGCGGGCCAAGAGACCCAGTACTTC.

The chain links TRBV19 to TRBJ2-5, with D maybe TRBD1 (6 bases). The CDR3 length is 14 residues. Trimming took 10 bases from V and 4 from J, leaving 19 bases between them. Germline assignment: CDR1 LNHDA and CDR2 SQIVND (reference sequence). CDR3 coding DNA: TGTGCCACCCATTCGACAGGTACGGGAGAGACCCAGTACTTC. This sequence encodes CATHSTGTGETQYF.

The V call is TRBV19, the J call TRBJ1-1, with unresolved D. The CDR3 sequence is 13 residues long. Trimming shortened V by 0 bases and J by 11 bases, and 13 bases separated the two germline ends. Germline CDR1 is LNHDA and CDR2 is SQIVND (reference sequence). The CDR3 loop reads CASSIEGPGEAFF. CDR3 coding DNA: TGTGCCAGTAGTATAGAAGGGCCCGGGGAGGCTTTCTTT.